What follows describes a single T cell receptor beta chain. Its target is unknown. One entry per CDR3 protein results from TCRdb running MiXCR on the RT-PCR reads. The profile shows around 850,000 distinct CDR3 sequences, around a sixth of them singletons. These data belong to a study of response to subunit inactivated influenza vaccine. Findings of the study overall: Authors suggested few new T cells are recruited by each seasonal influenza vaccination.

The CDR3 spans 15 residues. Germline V gene lookup returns CDR1 DFQATT and CDR2 SNEGSKA (reference sequence). The trim removed 5 bases at V and 1 base at J, leaving 6 bases unmatched. This receptor was taken from a man aged 45-65 years who received an inactivated influenza vaccine. The material sequenced was PBMCs from blood, taken 5 days after vaccination. The chain combines TRBV20-1 with TRBJ2-2; TRBD2 aligns across 8 bases. As DNA, the CDR3 is TGCAGTGCTCGAATTAGCGGGATGAACACCGGGGAGCTGTTTTTT. It is translated as CSARISGMNTGELFF.